This entry concerns a single T cell receptor (beta chain). Antigen unknown. V lost 0 bases, J lost 7 bases, and 10 bases lay in between. The CDR3 runs 14 residues. CDR1 and CDR2 (germline): MNHEY, SMNVEV (reference sequence). Treatment in this sample: treatment-naive control, cytoreductive nephrectomy. Sequenced control tumors were from 11 males and a few females, median age roughly 60. These data are taken from a study of radiation and T cells in renal cell carcinoma. The study, taken as a whole, reports: Sampling covered only 0.95 to 1 g of each tumor.

Here immunoSEQ multiplex PCR was the method, and the copy in TCRdb shows in-frame clones only, minus some. The data hold roughly 3,700 clones, with over 70% observed a single time. This sample comprised tumor tissue, obtained from a patient whose treatment was nephrectomy without radiotherapy. The sequence derives from a man aged 50-59 years with renal cell carcinoma. The J gene is TRBJ1-5, the V gene TRBV27, with a possible D match to TRBD1 (6 bases). The CDR3 loop reads CASSLSGGRQPQHF. DNA for the CDR3: TGTGCCAGCAGTTTATCAGGGGGTAGGCAGCCCCAGCATTTT.